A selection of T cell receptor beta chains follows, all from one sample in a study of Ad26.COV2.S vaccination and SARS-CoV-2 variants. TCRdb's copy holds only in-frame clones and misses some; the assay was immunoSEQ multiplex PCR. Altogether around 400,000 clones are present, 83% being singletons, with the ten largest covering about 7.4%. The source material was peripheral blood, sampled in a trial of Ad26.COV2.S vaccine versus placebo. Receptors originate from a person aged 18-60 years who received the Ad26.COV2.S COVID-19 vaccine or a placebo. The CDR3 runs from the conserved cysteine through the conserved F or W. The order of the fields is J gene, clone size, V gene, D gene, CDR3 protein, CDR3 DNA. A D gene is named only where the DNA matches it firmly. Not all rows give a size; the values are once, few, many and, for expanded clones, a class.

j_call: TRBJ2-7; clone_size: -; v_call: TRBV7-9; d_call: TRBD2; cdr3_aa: CASSLALAGATYEQYF; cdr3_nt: TGTGCCAGCAGCTTAGCTCTAGCGGGAGCAACCTACGAGCAGTACTTC
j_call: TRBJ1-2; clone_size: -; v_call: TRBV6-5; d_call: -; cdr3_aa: CASSAGWGNYGYTF; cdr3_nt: TGTGCCAGCAGCGCAGGGTGGGGTAACTATGGCTACACCTTC
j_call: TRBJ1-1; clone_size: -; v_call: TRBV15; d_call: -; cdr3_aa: CATSRDVGVEAFF; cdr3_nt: TGTGCCACCAGCAGAGATGTTGGTGTTGAAGCTTTCTTT
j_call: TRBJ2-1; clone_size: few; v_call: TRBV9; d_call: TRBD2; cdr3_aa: CASSVGLAGVLNEQFF; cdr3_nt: TGTGCCAGCAGCGTTGGACTAGCGGGAGTCCTCAATGAGCAGTTCTTC
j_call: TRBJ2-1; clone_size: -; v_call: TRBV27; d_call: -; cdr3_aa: CASSPPLGWGGNEQFF; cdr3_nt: TGTGCCAGCAGTCCGCCACTAGGGTGGGGTGGCAATGAGCAGTTCTTC
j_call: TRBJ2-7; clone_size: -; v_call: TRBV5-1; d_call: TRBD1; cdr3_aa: CASSRYRGREQYF; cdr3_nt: TGCGCCAGCAGCCGATACAGGGGGCGTGAGCAGTACTTC
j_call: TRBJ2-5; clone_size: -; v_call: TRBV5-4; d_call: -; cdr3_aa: CASSLAGRIQETQYF; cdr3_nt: TGTGCCAGCAGCTTGGCCGGACGGATTCAAGAGACCCAGTACTTC
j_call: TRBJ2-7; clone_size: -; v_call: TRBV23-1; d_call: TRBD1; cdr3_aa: CASSQPGQEVYEQYF; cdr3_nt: TGCGCCAGCAGTCAACCGGGACAGGAGGTTTACGAGCAGTACTTC
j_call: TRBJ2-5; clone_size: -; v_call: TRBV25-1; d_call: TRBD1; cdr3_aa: CASSRQGPQETQYF; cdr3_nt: TGTGCCAGCAGTAGACAGGGGCCCCAAGAGACCCAGTACTTC
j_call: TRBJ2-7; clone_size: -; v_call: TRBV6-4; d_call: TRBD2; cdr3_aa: CASAVTSGASYEQYF; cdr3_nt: TGTGCCAGCGCAGTCACTAGCGGTGCTTCCTACGAGCAGTACTTC
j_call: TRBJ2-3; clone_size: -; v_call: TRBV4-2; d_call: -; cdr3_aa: CASSQGGGRADTQYF; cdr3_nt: TGTGCCAGCAGCCAAGGAGGGGGGCGGGCAGATACGCAGTATTTT
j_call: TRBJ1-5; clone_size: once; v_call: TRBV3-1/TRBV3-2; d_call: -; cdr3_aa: CASSLQGPPKPQHF; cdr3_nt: TGTGCCAGCAGCCTTCAGGGTCCCCCCAAGCCCCAGCATTTT
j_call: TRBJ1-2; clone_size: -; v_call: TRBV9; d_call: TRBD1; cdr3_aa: CASSGEGDSYGYTF; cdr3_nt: TGTGCCAGCAGCGGAGAGGGGGACAGCTATGGCTACACCTTC
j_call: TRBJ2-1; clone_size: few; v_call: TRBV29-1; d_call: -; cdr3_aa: CSVEVPAPSSYNEQFF; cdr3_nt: TGCAGCGTTGAAGTTCCAGCCCCGAGCTCCTACAATGAGCAGTTCTTC
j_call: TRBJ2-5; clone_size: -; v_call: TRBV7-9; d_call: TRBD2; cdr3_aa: CASSHGLGAETQYF; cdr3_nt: TGTGCCAGCAGCCATGGACTAGGAGCGGAGACCCAGTACTTC
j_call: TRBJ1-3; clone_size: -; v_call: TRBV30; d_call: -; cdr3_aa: CAWSVPGQTGNTIYF; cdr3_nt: TGTGCCTGGAGTGTACCAGGGCAGACTGGAAACACCATATATTTT
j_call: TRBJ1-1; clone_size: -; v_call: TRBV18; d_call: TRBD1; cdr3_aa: CASSPIGGTDAEAFF; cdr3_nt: TGTGCCAGCTCACCTATAGGGGGCACGGACGCTGAAGCTTTCTTT
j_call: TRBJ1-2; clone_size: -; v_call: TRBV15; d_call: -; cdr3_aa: CATSRAVGHGYTF; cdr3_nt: TGTGCCACCAGCAGAGCGGTGGGACATGGCTACACCTTC
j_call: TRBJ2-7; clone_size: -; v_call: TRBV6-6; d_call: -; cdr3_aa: CASSHYYEQYF; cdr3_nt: TGTGCCAGCAGTCACTACTACGAGCAGTACTTC
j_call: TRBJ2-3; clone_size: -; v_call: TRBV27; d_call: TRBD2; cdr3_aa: CASSSSGGLQYF; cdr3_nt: TGTGCCAGCAGTTCAAGCGGGGGGCTGCAGTATTTT
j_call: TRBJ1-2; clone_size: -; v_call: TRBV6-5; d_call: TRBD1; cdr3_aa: CASSQGTGGGYTF; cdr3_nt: TGTGCCAGCAGTCAGGGGACAGGTGGTGGCTACACCTTC
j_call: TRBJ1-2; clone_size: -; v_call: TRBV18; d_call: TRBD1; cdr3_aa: CASSPGTGGHYGYTF; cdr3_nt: TGTGCCAGCTCACCTGGGACAGGGGGCCACTATGGCTACACCTTC
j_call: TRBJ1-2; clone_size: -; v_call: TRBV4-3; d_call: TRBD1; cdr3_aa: CASSRDRVDYGYTF; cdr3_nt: TGCGCCAGCAGCCGGGACAGGGTTGACTATGGCTACACCTTC